A single T cell receptor beta chain is shown here with its context. Its antigen is unknown. The data originate from a study of shared clonotypes between healthy human individuals. The study's findings and limits: Clonotype sharing among donors was expected to depend on sequencing depth.

The length of the CDR3 is 12 residues. V was trimmed by 8 bases and J by 0 bases, leaving 5 bases between them. In germline, CDR1 is MDHEN, CDR2 SYDVKM. Profiling relied on immunoSEQ multiplex PCR, and the TCRdb table lists in-frame clones only, not all of them. The sample yields about 2,200,000 clones, more than 85% seen once. Positive CCR7 selection of CD45RO-negative cells yielded the naive CD8 cells, and terminally differentiated effector memory CD45RA+ cells were excluded. The sequenced sample consisted of naive CD8+ T cells from PBMCs. The clonotype originates from a man aged 18 to 30 in good health. Some clones in this sample may be carry-over from other donors' samples. The V gene is TRBV28, the J gene TRBJ1-5; D gene uncertain. The CDR3 here is CASRHSNQPQHF. CDR3 DNA sequence: TGTGCCAGCCGTCATAGCAATCAGCCCCAGCATTTT. The whole variable domain, filled in from reference TRBV28 and TRBJ1-5, reads DVKVTQSSRYLVKRTGEKVFLECVQDMDHENMFWYRQDPGLGLRLIYFSYDVKMKEKGDIPEGYSVSREKKERFSLILESASTNQTSMYLCASRHSNQPQHFGDGTRLSIL.